This T cell receptor beta chain originates from a study of blood T cells in healthy people across ages. The use of a sample-barcoded 5' primer and a J-beta primer mix characterized a second PCR of roughly 6 to 11 cycles. TCRdb independently ran MiXCR on the 5' RACE reads; one entry per CDR3 protein. The table lists 1.5 million to 2 million distinct CDR3 sequences, approximately 28% of them singletons. Germline CDR1 reads KGHDR; CDR2 reads SFDVKD. V was pared by 2 bases and J by 6 bases, with 7 bases between. This CDR3 has 13 amino acids. About this clonotype itself: Its antigen remains unidentified. The CDR3 ends on some other residue instead of the conserved phenylalanine or tryptophan, so this is likely a read error.

Broader study findings: Age advanced and TCR beta diversity per million T cells fell, roughly linearly.

The sequence came from a woman aged 25 to 45 in good health. This chain joins TRBV24-1 and TRBJ2-1; TRBD1 is a possible D gene (5 bases). Sequenced input: blood. The CDR3 DNA is TGTGCCACCAGTGATTGGCAGGGCAATGAGCAGTTCTTG. Its protein product is CATSDWQGNEQFL.